This T cell receptor beta chain was observed in a study of T cell responses to AZD1222 COVID-19 vaccine. Data came from immunoSEQ multiplex PCR; TCRdb stores just in-frame clones and leaves some out. The data contain around 100,000 clones, 70% to 90% of them singletons. The source is an adult who received the AZD1222 COVID-19 vaccine. The specimen was peripheral blood, collected 28 days after the second AZD1222 dose.

The CDR3 region is CAISESGSGRGEQYF. The CDR3 DNA is TGTGCCATCAGTGAGTCGGGCAGCGGAAGAGGGGAGCAGTACTTC. The chain has TRBV10-3 and TRBJ2-7; a weak D match, TRBD2 (5 bases). Trimming stripped 0 bases from V and 7 bases from J, with 16 bases between. This CDR3 has 15 amino acids. The germline gives CDR1 ENHRY, CDR2 SYGVKD.